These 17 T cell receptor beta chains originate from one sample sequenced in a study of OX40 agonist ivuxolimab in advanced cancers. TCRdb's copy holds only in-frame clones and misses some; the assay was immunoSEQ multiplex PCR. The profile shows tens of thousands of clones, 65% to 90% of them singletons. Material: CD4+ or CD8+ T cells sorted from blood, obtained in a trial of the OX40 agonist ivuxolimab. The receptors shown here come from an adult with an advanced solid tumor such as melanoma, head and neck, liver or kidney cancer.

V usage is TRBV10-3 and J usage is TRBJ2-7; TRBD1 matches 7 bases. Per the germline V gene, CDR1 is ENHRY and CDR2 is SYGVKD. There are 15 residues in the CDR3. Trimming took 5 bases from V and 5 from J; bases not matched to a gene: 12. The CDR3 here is CAISTRSTGRDEQYF. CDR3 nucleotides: TGTGCCATCAGTACCCGCTCGACAGGGCGCGACGAGCAGTACTTC.

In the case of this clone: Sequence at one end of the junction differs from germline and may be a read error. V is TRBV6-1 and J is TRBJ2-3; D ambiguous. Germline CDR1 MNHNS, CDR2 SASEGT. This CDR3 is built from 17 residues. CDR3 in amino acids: CAISELRTLPHTDTQYF. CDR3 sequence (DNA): TGTGCCATCAGTGAGCTACGGACCCTACCGCACACAGATACGCAGTATTTT.

The CDR3 spells CASSQDGAATDTQYF. In DNA form, the CDR3 reads TGTGCCAGCAGCCAAGATGGGGCAGCCACAGATACGCAGTATTTT. The rearrangement joins TRBV4-2 to TRBJ2-3; D possibly corresponds to TRBD1 (5 bases). V was clipped by 0 bases and J by 2 bases, with 9 bases between them. The CDR3 has 15 residues. Germline V gene lookup returns CDR1 LGHNA and CDR2 YNFKEQ.

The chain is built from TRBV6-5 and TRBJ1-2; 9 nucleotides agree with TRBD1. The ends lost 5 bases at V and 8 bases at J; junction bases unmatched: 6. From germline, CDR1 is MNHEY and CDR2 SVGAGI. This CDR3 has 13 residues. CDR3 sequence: CASSRTGDGGYTF. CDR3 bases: TGTGCCAGCAGTCGGACAGGGGATGGCGGCTACACCTTC.

DNA for the CDR3: TGTGCCAGCAGCTCTCCGACAGGGGGCCTCTCTGGGGCCAACGTCCTGACTTTC. It translates to CASSSPTGGLSGANVLTF. The chain uses TRBV5-4 and TRBJ2-6, with TRBD1 identical over 10 bases. The V and J ends lost 3 bases and 0 bases, in that order; junction bases with no gene match: 6. CDR1 and CDR2 from the germline V gene are SGHNT and YYREEE (reference sequence). CDR3 length: 18 residues.

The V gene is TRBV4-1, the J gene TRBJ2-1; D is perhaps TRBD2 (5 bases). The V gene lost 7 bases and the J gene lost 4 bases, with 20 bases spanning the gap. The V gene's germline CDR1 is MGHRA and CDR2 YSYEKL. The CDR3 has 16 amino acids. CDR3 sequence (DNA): TGCGCCAGCACTCACTTCAGCGGTCTTGATTACAATGAGCAGTTCTTC. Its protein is CASTHFSGLDYNEQFF.

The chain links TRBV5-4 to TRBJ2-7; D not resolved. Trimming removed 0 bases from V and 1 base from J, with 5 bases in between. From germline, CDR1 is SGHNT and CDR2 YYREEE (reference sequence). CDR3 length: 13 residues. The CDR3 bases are TGTGCCAGCAGCTTGGATGGATCCTACGAGCAGTACTTC. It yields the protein CASSLDGSYEQYF.

The CDR3 spells CASSVEGGEQFF. The DNA of the CDR3 is TGTGCCAGCAGCGTAGAAGGAGGTGAGCAGTTCTTC. V and J are TRBV9 and TRBJ2-1; possible D gene TRBD2, 5 bases. V gave up 0 bases and J gave up 9 bases, with 7 bases separating them. This CDR3 spans 12 amino acids. Germline CDR1 and CDR2: SGDLS and YYNGEE.

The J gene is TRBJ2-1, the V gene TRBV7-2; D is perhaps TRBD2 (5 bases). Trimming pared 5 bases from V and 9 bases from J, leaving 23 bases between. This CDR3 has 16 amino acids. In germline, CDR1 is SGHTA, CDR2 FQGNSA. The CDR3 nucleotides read TGTGCCAGCAGCCCTACGATGCTGGATTATCGGGGTGAGCAGTTCTTC. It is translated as CASSPTMLDYRGEQFF.

The CDR3 sequence: CASSVLWNTEAFF. Here the CDR3 DNA reads TGTGCCAGCAGTGTACTCTGGAACACTGAAGCTTTCTTT. The chain recombines TRBV6-1 with TRBJ1-1; D ambiguous. This CDR3 is 13 amino acids long. From germline, CDR1 is MNHNS and CDR2 SASEGT. V was cut by 4 bases and J by 1 base, with 7 bases left in between.

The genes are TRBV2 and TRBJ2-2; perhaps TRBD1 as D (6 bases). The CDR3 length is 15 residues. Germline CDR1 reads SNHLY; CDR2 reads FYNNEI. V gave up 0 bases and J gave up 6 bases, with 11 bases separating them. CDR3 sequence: CASSEALQGSGELFF. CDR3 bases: TGTGCCAGCAGTGAAGCCCTACAGGGATCCGGGGAGCTGTTTTTT.

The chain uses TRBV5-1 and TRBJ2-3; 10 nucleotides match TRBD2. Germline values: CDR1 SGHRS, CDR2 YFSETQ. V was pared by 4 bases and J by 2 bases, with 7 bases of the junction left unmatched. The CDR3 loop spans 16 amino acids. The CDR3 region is CASSLSLAGVTDTQYF. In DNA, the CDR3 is TGCGCCAGCAGCCTCAGCCTAGCGGGGGTCACAGATACGCAGTATTTT.

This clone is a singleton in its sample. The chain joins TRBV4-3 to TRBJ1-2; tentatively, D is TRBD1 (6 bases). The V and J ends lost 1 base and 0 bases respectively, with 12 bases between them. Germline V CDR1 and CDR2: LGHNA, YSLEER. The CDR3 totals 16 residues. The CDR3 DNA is TGCGCCAGCAGCCAAGCGGGTACAGGGTCTAACTATGGCTACACCTTC. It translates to CASSQAGTGSNYGYTF.

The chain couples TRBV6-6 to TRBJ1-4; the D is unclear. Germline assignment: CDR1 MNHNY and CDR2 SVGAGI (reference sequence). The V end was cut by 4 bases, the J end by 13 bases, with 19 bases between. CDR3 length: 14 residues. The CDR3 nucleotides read TGTGCCAGCAGTTCATCCCCCTCCGGGGAGGGACTGTTTTTT. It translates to CASSSSPSGEGLFF.

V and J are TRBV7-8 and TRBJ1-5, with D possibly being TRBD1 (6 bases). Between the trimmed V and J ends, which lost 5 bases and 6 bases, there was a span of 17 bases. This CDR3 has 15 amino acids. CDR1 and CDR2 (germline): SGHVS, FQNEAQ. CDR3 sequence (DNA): TGTGCCAGCAGCGGCCTAACAGGGACTAGTCAGCCCCAGCATTTT. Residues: CASSGLTGTSQPQHF.

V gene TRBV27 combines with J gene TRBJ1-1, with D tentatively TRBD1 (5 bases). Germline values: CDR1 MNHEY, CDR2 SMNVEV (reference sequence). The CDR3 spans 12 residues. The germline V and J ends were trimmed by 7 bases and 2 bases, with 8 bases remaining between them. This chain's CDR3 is CASTRDNTEAFF. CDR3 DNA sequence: TGTGCCAGCACCCGGGACAACACTGAAGCTTTCTTT.

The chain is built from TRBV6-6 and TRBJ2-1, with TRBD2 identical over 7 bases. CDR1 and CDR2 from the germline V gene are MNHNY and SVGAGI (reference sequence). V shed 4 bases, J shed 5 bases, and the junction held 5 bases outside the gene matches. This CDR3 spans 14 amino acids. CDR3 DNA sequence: TGTGCCAGCAGTTCGCGGGGGTCCGACAATGAGCAGTTCTTC. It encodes CASSSRGSDNEQFF.